This entry concerns a single T cell receptor beta chain. Its antigen is undetermined. Some clones are missing from TCRdb's copy, which holds only in-frame ones; the method was immunoSEQ multiplex PCR. The sample gives 25,000 to 35,000 clones, roughly 70% of which show up once; about 16% is in the top ten. The germline V gene encodes CDR1 MNHNS and CDR2 SASEGT. Trimming cost V 7 bases and J 6 bases; bases outside gene matches: 13. The CDR3 is 15 amino acids. These data belong to a study of PD-1 blockade in classical Hodgkin lymphoma. Study summary: Patients were infused with nivolumab 3 mg/kg every 2 weeks.

Whole-study results and caveats: Relapsed/refractory patients reportedly had the lowest baseline TCR diversity, below newly diagnosed patients, who were below healthy donors. Nivolumab initiated under 1 year post-ASCT led to patient exclusion.

Following autologous stem cell transplantation, relapse occurred in every patient, and exposure to brentuximab vedotin varied. The TCR originated in a human donor with classical Hodgkin lymphoma. The chain has TRBV6-1 and TRBJ2-3; 7 bases align to TRBD1. This sample comprised peripheral blood mononuclear cells (PBMCs), obtained before the second cycle of nivolumab. DNA for the CDR3: TGTGCCAGCACAAAAGACAGGGTGGGTTATGATACGCAGTATTTT. Encoded protein: CASTKDRVGYDTQYF.